These 2 T cell receptor beta chains were sequenced from one sample in a study of vaccination effects on CD4 cells after COVID-19. Sequencing was performed with immunoSEQ multiplex PCR; in TCRdb, only in-frame clones are kept and a portion is missing. This table holds 35,000 to 45,000 clones, roughly 79% found once. Their recognized antigens are unknown. Antigen-specific CD4+ T cell clonotypes were called by their expansion after viral peptide-pool culture in ViraFEST. Culture proceeded for nine to ten days, and CD4+ T cells were then isolated. Among the vaccine recipients, none had a prior SARS-CoV-2 infection, and nucleocapsid antibodies were negative. The sequencing here drew on CD4+ T cells from PBMCs cultured with SARS-CoV-2 spike peptides, taken before COVID-19 vaccination. Receptors originate from a human donor who received a COVID-19 vaccine.

The J gene is TRBJ2-3, the V gene TRBV19; 7 bases line up with TRBD1. Germline loops: CDR1 LNHDA, CDR2 SQIVND (reference sequence). The CDR3 runs to 17 residues. The V gene end was trimmed by 6 bases and the J gene end by 0 bases; junction bases not matched to a gene: 12. This chain's CDR3 is CASSRLGTASSTDTQYF. The CDR3 nucleotides are TGTGCCAGTAGCCGACTCGGGACAGCTTCTAGCACAGATACGCAGTATTTT. Supplemented by reference TRBV19 and TRBJ2-3, the full variable domain reads DGGITQSPKYLFRKEGQNVTLSCEQNLNHDAMYWYRQDPGQGLRLIYYSQIVNDFQKGDIAEGYSVSREKKESFPLTVTSAQKNPTAFYLCASSRLGTASSTDTQYFGPGTRLTVL.

The V gene is TRBV5-5, the J gene TRBJ2-5, with D perhaps TRBD1 or TRBD2 (5 bases each). The V end lost 5 bases, the J end lost 4 bases, and 21 bases lay between the germline ends. This CDR3 is built from 16 residues. The germline CDR1 and CDR2 sequences are SGHKS and YYEKEE (reference sequence). As DNA, the CDR3 is TGTGCCAGCAGTAAGACGGGGCAGTGGAGTGGAGAGACCCAGTACTTC. Protein: CASSKTGQWSGETQYF.